The rows below give T cell receptor beta chains drawn from one sample of a study of T cell responses to AZD1222 COVID-19 vaccine. Generated by immunoSEQ multiplex PCR, the TCRdb table keeps only in-frame clones and is missing some. The repertoire consists of about 140,000 clones, with just over 90% occurring once and the leading ten covering more than 0.85%. The sample in question was peripheral blood, obtained on day 0 of MenACWY control vaccination. The source of these receptors is an adult in good health. Each CDR3 is given with its conserved first and last residue. A D gene is named only where the DNA matches it firmly. Expanded clones are given a class, and other clones once, few, many or no size at all.

D: TRBD1
size: once
J: TRBJ1-2
V: TRBV2
DNA: TGTGCCAGCAGCCGGGACAGAAGAGAGCACTATGGCTACACCTTC
CDR3: CASSRDRREHYGYTF

D: -
size: -
J: TRBJ1-6
V: TRBV9
DNA: TGTGCCAGCAGCTCCTCCTCCGGGAACCTCCCTTCACCCCTCCACTTT
CDR3: CASSSSSGNLPSPLHF

D: -
size: -
J: TRBJ1-2
V: TRBV28
DNA: TGTGCCAGCACCCCGGGGGACAACTATGGCTACACCTTC
CDR3: CASTPGDNYGYTF

D: -
size: -
J: TRBJ1-1
V: TRBV7-2
DNA: TGTGCCAGCAGCGCCGAATTGGTGAACACTGAAGCTTTCTTT
CDR3: CASSAELVNTEAFF

D: -
size: -
J: TRBJ1-2
V: TRBV4-1
DNA: TGCGCCAGCAGCCAAGAAAACTATGGCTACACCTTC
CDR3: CASSQENYGYTF

D: -
size: -
J: TRBJ2-7
V: TRBV9
DNA: TGTGCCAGCAGCGAGGGCATTGGTGTCGGCTACGAGCAGTACTTC
CDR3: CASSEGIGVGYEQYF

D: -
size: -
J: TRBJ1-2
V: TRBV21-1
DNA: TGTGCCAGCAGACAGGGGCGCGGCTACACCTTC
CDR3: CASRQGRGYTF

D: TRBD1
size: -
J: TRBJ2-2
V: TRBV9
DNA: TGTGCCAGCAGCGTGAGTCAGGGGGTCGGGGAGCTGTTTTTT
CDR3: CASSVSQGVGELFF

D: -
size: -
J: TRBJ1-1
V: TRBV6-5
DNA: TGTGCCAGCAGGCGGGGCGCGGGCACTGAAGCTTTCTTT
CDR3: CASRRGAGTEAFF

D: -
size: -
J: TRBJ1-5
V: TRBV5-6
DNA: TGTGCCAGCAGCTTTGGCCCCAAGGGGCCCCAGCATTTT
CDR3: CASSFGPKGPQHF

D: -
size: -
J: TRBJ1-4
V: TRBV4-3
DNA: TGCGCCAGCAGCCAAGATCCCAGGTCTGCAACTAATGAAAAACTGTTTTTT
CDR3: CASSQDPRSATNEKLFF

D: -
size: -
J: TRBJ1-5
V: TRBV19
DNA: TGTGCCAGTTATGCAACCACTGTAGGAAATCAGCCCCAGCATTTT
CDR3: CASYATTVGNQPQHF

D: -
size: -
J: TRBJ1-2
V: TRBV6-1
DNA: TGTGCCAGCAGTGATCCTCAAGTGGGTAGCTATGGCTACACCTTC
CDR3: CASSDPQVGSYGYTF

D: TRBD1
size: -
J: TRBJ2-1
V: TRBV7-9
DNA: TGTGCCAGCAGAGGACAGGCGAACGTCAATGAGCAGTTCTTC
CDR3: CASRGQANVNEQFF

D: -
size: once
J: TRBJ1-2
V: TRBV7-3
DNA: TGTGCCAGCAGCACAGCTCCATCTAACTATGGCTACACCTTC
CDR3: CASSTAPSNYGYTF

D: TRBD2
size: -
J: TRBJ2-1
V: TRBV12-5
DNA: TGTGCTAGTGGTTTGTTCGGGACTAGAATCCATGAGCAGTTCTTC
CDR3: CASGLFGTRIHEQFF

D: -
size: -
J: TRBJ1-1
V: TRBV10-3
DNA: TGTGCCATCAGACCCGTGAGTGGAAGGAACACTGAAGCTTTCTTT
CDR3: CAIRPVSGRNTEAFF

D: -
size: -
J: TRBJ2-5
V: TRBV9
DNA: TGTGCCAGCAGCGTAGATGAAGGAGAGACCCAGTACTTC
CDR3: CASSVDEGETQYF

D: TRBD1
size: -
J: TRBJ1-2
V: TRBV5-4
DNA: TGTGCCAGCAGCGGGGGGGACAGATTAAATGGCTACACCTTC
CDR3: CASSGGDRLNGYTF

D: -
size: -
J: TRBJ1-5
V: TRBV20-1
DNA: TGCAGTGCTAGTACGGCAGGTCAGCCCCAGCATTTT
CDR3: CSASTAGQPQHF

D: TRBD1
size: -
J: TRBJ1-2
V: TRBV13
DNA: TGTGCCAGCAGCCCACAGGGGGGCTATGGCTACACCTTC
CDR3: CASSPQGGYGYTF

D: -
size: -
J: TRBJ2-4
V: TRBV27
DNA: TGTGCCAGCAGTCGCCTCGGTGGAAGAGAGTGGGCCAAAAACATTCAGTACTTC
CDR3: CASSRLGGREWAKNIQYF

D: -
size: few
J: TRBJ1-2
V: TRBV7-8
DNA: TGTGCCAGCAGCTCGCAGGGTTATGGCTACACCTTC
CDR3: CASSSQGYGYTF

D: -
size: -
J: TRBJ1-1
V: TRBV19
DNA: TGTGCCAGCCGAGGCCCCCCGAGGAACACTGAAGCTTTCTTT
CDR3: CASRGPPRNTEAFF

D: -
size: -
J: TRBJ2-2
V: TRBV19
DNA: TGTGCCAGTAGTCCGGACCGAGCCGGGGAGCTGTTTTTT
CDR3: CASSPDRAGELFF

D: TRBD1
size: -
J: TRBJ2-7
V: TRBV28
DNA: TGTGCCAGCAGTCAGAGGACAGGGGGGTTTTACGAGCAGTACTTC
CDR3: CASSQRTGGFYEQYF

D: -
size: -
J: TRBJ2-7
V: TRBV9
DNA: TGTGCCAGCAGCGTAGATATTGGGGGAAAGTCCTACGAGCAGTACTTC
CDR3: CASSVDIGGKSYEQYF

D: -
size: -
J: TRBJ1-6
V: TRBV18
DNA: TGTGCCAGCTCAGGGACACATAATTCACCCCTCCACTTT
CDR3: CASSGTHNSPLHF

D: -
size: -
J: TRBJ1-5
V: TRBV3-1/TRBV3-2
DNA: TGTGCCAGCAGCCAAGGAAGATCTCTTGGTCAGCCCCAGCATTTT
CDR3: CASSQGRSLGQPQHF

D: -
size: -
J: TRBJ1-2
V: TRBV7-9
DNA: TGTGCCAGCAGCTTAGGTCTCGGGGGCTACACCTTC
CDR3: CASSLGLGGYTF

D: TRBD1
size: -
J: TRBJ2-7
V: TRBV20-1
DNA: TGCAGTGCTATGACAGGGTACGAGCAGTACTTC
CDR3: CSAMTGYEQYF

D: TRBD2
size: -
J: TRBJ2-3
V: TRBV19
DNA: TGTGCCAGTAGTCTTGGACTAGCTAGCACAGATACGCAGTATTTT
CDR3: CASSLGLASTDTQYF

D: -
size: -
J: TRBJ1-1
V: TRBV27
DNA: TGTGCCAGCAGTTCGGATGGACACCGCCTCATGAACACTGAAGCTTTCTTT
CDR3: CASSSDGHRLMNTEAFF

D: -
size: -
J: TRBJ1-3
V: TRBV5-1
DNA: TGCGCCAGCAGCTTGTCGGGACAAACTGGAAACACCATATATTTT
CDR3: CASSLSGQTGNTIYF

D: -
size: -
J: TRBJ1-4
V: TRBV19
DNA: TGTGCCAGTAGTACAACCTGGGGGATTGAAAAACTGTTTTTT
CDR3: CASSTTWGIEKLFF

D: -
size: -
J: TRBJ2-6
V: TRBV9
DNA: TGTGCCAGCAGATACGGTACTGGGGCCAACGTCCTGACTTTC
CDR3: CASRYGTGANVLTF

D: TRBD1
size: -
J: TRBJ2-1
V: TRBV7-9
DNA: TGTGCCAGCAGCACGGGACAGGGGGCATACAATGAGCAGTTCTTC
CDR3: CASSTGQGAYNEQFF

D: -
size: -
J: TRBJ1-6
V: TRBV7-3
DNA: TGTGCCAGCAGCACTACCCCTCCAGGGAGTACCCTCCACTTT
CDR3: CASSTTPPGSTLHF

D: -
size: -
J: TRBJ2-2
V: TRBV11-2
DNA: TGTGCCAGCAGCCCGCTCCGGACTCTGACCGGGGAGCTGTTTTTT
CDR3: CASSPLRTLTGELFF

D: -
size: -
J: TRBJ1-4
V: TRBV4-3
DNA: TGCGCCAGCAGCCAGGGTTTCGTGGCTAATGAAAAACTGTTTTTT
CDR3: CASSQGFVANEKLFF

D: -
size: -
J: TRBJ1-6
V: TRBV9
DNA: TGTGCCAGCAGTGATTCAGGGGTTCATAATTCACCCCTCCACTTT
CDR3: CASSDSGVHNSPLHF

D: TRBD2
size: -
J: TRBJ2-7
V: TRBV6-5
DNA: TGTGCCAGCAGTTACGGGGGGGTCTCTTACGAGCAGTACTTC
CDR3: CASSYGGVSYEQYF

D: -
size: -
J: TRBJ1-2
V: TRBV6-5
DNA: TGTGCCAGCAGCCGGACGTCCCACTATGGCTACACCTTC
CDR3: CASSRTSHYGYTF

D: -
size: -
J: TRBJ1-5
V: TRBV27
DNA: TGTGCCAGCAGTTTTTCCGCGGCAGGCCAGGGCTCAGGGCAGCCCCAGCATTTT
CDR3: CASSFSAAGQGSGQPQHF

D: -
size: -
J: TRBJ1-1
V: TRBV27
DNA: TGTGCCAGCAGTTTACGCCCGTTAGGCACTGAAGCTTTCTTT
CDR3: CASSLRPLGTEAFF

D: -
size: -
J: TRBJ1-1
V: TRBV6-1
DNA: TGTGCCAGCAGTGAACAAATGGGGAACACTGAAGCTTTCTTT
CDR3: CASSEQMGNTEAFF

D: -
size: -
J: TRBJ2-3
V: TRBV12-5
DNA: TGTGCTAGTGGTTTGCCATCAGGGGTGAGCACAGATACGCAGTATTTT
CDR3: CASGLPSGVSTDTQYF

D: -
size: -
J: TRBJ1-1
V: TRBV21-1
DNA: TGTGCCAGCAGCAAAAAAGTAGAAGGTTGGAACACTGAAGCTTTCTTT
CDR3: CASSKKVEGWNTEAFF

D: -
size: once
J: TRBJ1-5
V: TRBV6-5
DNA: TGTGCCTCCCGGGCGGGTGTCCGAGATCAGCCCCAGCATTTT
CDR3: CASRAGVRDQPQHF

D: TRBD2
size: -
J: TRBJ2-3
V: TRBV19
DNA: TGTGCCAGTAGTACCCTAGCGGGAGCAGATACGCAGTATTTT
CDR3: CASSTLAGADTQYF

D: TRBD1
size: -
J: TRBJ2-1
V: TRBV7-9
DNA: TGTGCCAGCAGCTTAGTAACCGGGACAGGGGGCAATGAGCAGTTCTTC
CDR3: CASSLVTGTGGNEQFF

D: -
size: -
J: TRBJ2-3
V: TRBV18
DNA: TGTGCCAGCTCCCTGCACAGGGATGACACGCAGTATTTT
CDR3: CASSLHRDDTQYF

D: -
size: -
J: TRBJ1-6
V: TRBV15
DNA: TGTGCCACCAGGACCAGGGAGAAGAGCAATTCACCCCTCCACTTT
CDR3: CATRTREKSNSPLHF

D: -
size: -
J: TRBJ2-5
V: TRBV5-1
DNA: TGCGCCAGCAGCACCCGGGACCGAGAGACCCAGTACTTC
CDR3: CASSTRDRETQYF

D: TRBD1
size: -
J: TRBJ1-6
V: TRBV11-2
DNA: TGTGCCAGCAGCTTAGGACGAGGGGGAGACAGGGCAGCTAATTCACCCCTCCACTTT
CDR3: CASSLGRGGDRAANSPLHF

D: TRBD1
size: -
J: TRBJ1-2
V: TRBV2
DNA: TGTGCCAGCAACTCTGGGGATTCGACAGGGCTTCCCTATGGCTACACCTTC
CDR3: CASNSGDSTGLPYGYTF

D: TRBD1
size: -
J: TRBJ1-2
V: TRBV6-5
DNA: TGTGCCAGCAGGGACAGGGGGCCAGACTATGGCTACACCTTC
CDR3: CASRDRGPDYGYTF

D: TRBD1
size: -
J: TRBJ1-2
V: TRBV10-3
DNA: TGTGCCATCAGTGAGTCCCCTTGGACAGGAAGTAACTATGGCTACACCTTC
CDR3: CAISESPWTGSNYGYTF

D: -
size: -
J: TRBJ1-5
V: TRBV7-2
DNA: TGTGCCAGCAGCTTATGGGGGGCGAGCAATCAGCCCCAGCATTTT
CDR3: CASSLWGASNQPQHF